This TCR beta chain is drawn from a study of T-cell memory formation after mild COVID-19. Study background: Among the donors, TCR clusters were largely specific to each donor.

CDR1 is KGHSH and CDR2 is LQKENI in the germline V gene. The ends lost 1 base at V and 4 bases at J; junction bases unmatched: 6. The CDR3 sequence is 16 residues long. This clonotype was observed a handful of times. Its antigen remains unidentified. Whole-study findings and limits: Among CD4+ contracting clones, most were CM and EM, and CD8+ ones EMRA.

TCRdb re-derived calls from the 5' RACE reads in MiXCR, one entry per CDR3 protein. The profile covers 150,000 to 200,000 distinct CDR3 sequences, with around a tenth appearing a single time and roughly 3.8% taken by the ten largest. V gene TRBV18 combines with J gene TRBJ2-2; 7 nucleotides agree with TRBD2. The receptor was derived from a man younger than 30 who had mild COVID-19 (a few samples of this study predate the infection). Cell type and time point are not known. Sample: PBMCs or a T cell subset sorted from them (not recorded which). The CDR3 region is CASSPQRDPLTGELFF. The CDR3 bases are TGTGCCAGCTCACCACAGCGGGACCCACTCACCGGGGAGCTGTTTTTT.